This entry features one T cell receptor (beta chain) sequence. Its antigen is still unknown. V was cut by 4 bases and J by 2 bases, with 12 bases left in between. Looked up from germline, CDR1 is KGHSH and CDR2 is LQKENI. The CDR3 consists of 14 residues. These data belong to a study of cytomegalovirus exposure and HLA in healthy donors. Study-level results: With further analysis later on, most CMV-associated TCR beta chains appeared HLA-restricted.

The PCR had 60 Vbeta and 13 Jbeta primers. Sequenced by immunoSEQ multiplex PCR; TCRdb stores in-frame clones only, minus some. The sample includes more than 150,000 clones, 76% seen only once; the top ten take 1.5% to 2%. Sample: PBMCs. This TCR was sampled from a man aged 18 to 30 in good health and CMV-seronegative. The V call is TRBV18, the J call TRBJ2-7; possibly TRBD1 for D (6 bases). The chain's CDR3 is CASSRPGAPYEQYF. The CDR3 DNA sequence: TGTGCCAGCTCACGGCCAGGGGCCCCCTACGAGCAGTACTTC.